Presented here are 6 T cell receptor beta chains from one specimen sequenced in a study of CD4 T cells in relation to SARS-CoV-2 and coronaviruses (dated by TCRdb to the early 2020s). The antigens these receptors bind are not known. The library relied on the immunoSEQ multiplex PCR assay. This is the immuneACCESS table as TCRdb keeps it, with only in-frame sequences that have V and J called. A part of the clones is gone; compared with another copy, unresolved V genes explain less than half, and the rest is unexplained. The sample contains 9,500 to 15,000 clones, 69% of them found a single time. Around 7.6% of the sample is held by the ten biggest clonotypes. CD4+ T cells from unexposed donors were collected before the COVID-19 pandemic (2011-2018). Following 10 days of culture, the EasySep CD4+ T cell isolation kit was used to isolate CD4+ T cells. Sequencing input: CD4+ T cells from PBMCs, cultured in vitro. These receptors were collected from a human donor in good health.

This rearrangement joins TRBV9 to TRBJ2-5; no firm D call. The length of the CDR3 is 14 residues. V lost 0 bases to trimming and J lost 1 base, with 7 bases between them. Germline-derived CDR1 and CDR2 are SGDLS and YYNGEE. CDR3 in amino acids: CASSVEAIQETQYF. The CDR3 DNA reads TGTGCCAGCAGCGTAGAGGCGATCCAAGAGACCCAGTACTTC.

This chain joins TRBV28 and TRBJ1-2; D unclear. The germline V gene has CDR1 MDHEN and CDR2 SYDVKM. The CDR3 has 12 amino acids. The V and J ends lost 3 bases and 5 bases respectively, with 7 bases between them. This CDR3 is CASSFDRYGYTF. The CDR3, as DNA: TGTGCCAGCAGTTTCGACCGATATGGCTACACCTTC.

In this sample, this clone turned up a few times. The CDR3 nucleotides read TGCGCCAGCAGCCACGGTGGGGTTGACAATGAGCAGTTCTTC. Protein: CASSHGGVDNEQFF. J is TRBJ2-1 and V is TRBV5-1; D is ambiguous. Per germline, CDR1 SGHRS and CDR2 YFSETQ. The CDR3 loop spans 14 amino acids. Trimming took 4 bases from V and 5 from J, leaving 13 bases between them.

The chain is built from TRBV18 and TRBJ1-3, with D perhaps matching TRBD1 (5 bases). This CDR3 comprises 17 residues. The germline CDR1 and CDR2 sequences are KGHSH and LQKENI. V was cut by 2 bases and J by 0 bases, with 14 bases left in between. CDR3 DNA sequence: TGTGCCAGCTCACCATTCCCGGGACGGGACTCTGGAAACACCATATATTTT. It is translated as CASSPFPGRDSGNTIYF.

The rearrangement links TRBV3-1 (or the pseudogene TRBV3-2) to TRBJ2-7; 11 nucleotides agree with TRBD2. The germline gives CDR1 LGHDT, CDR2 YNNKEL (reference sequence). J gave up 0 bases and V 3 bases, and 1 base lay outside the gene matches. The CDR3 runs to 15 residues. The CDR3 sequence: CASSQGLADSYEQYF. The CDR3 DNA reads as TGTGCCAGCAGCCAGGGACTAGCGGACTCCTACGAGCAGTACTTC.

V is TRBV5-6 and J is TRBJ2-7; D uncertain. Germline V gene lookup returns CDR1 SGHDT and CDR2 YYEEEE. This CDR3 is 13 amino acids long. Trimming cost V 4 bases and J 6 bases, with 14 bases left between them. CDR3 amino acids: CASSLTPPAEQYF. The CDR3 nucleotides are TGTGCCAGCAGCCTGACCCCCCCCGCCGAGCAGTACTTC. The entire variable domain, with the rest obtained from reference TRBV5-6 and TRBJ2-7, is as follows: DAGVTQSPTHLIKTRGQQVTLRCSPKSGHDTVSWYQQALGQGPQFIFQYYEEEERQRGNFPDRFSGHQFPNYSSELNVNALLLGDSALYLCASSLTPPAEQYFGPGTRLTVT.